This TCR beta chain stems from a study of shared clonotypes between healthy human individuals. The assay was carried out at the deep level. TCRdb's copy holds only in-frame clones and misses some; the assay was immunoSEQ multiplex PCR. This sample carries about 450,000 clones, about 76% of them seen once, and the ten largest clones take 13%. The CDR3 has 15 residues. CDR1 is GTSNPN and CDR2 is SVGIG in the germline V gene (reference sequence). Unmatched junction bases numbered 10, after V lost 3 bases and J lost 4 bases. The donors, all of them Caucasian adults, lived in Nashville, Tennessee. Sequences were obtained from PBMCs. V usage is TRBV30 and J usage is TRBJ2-5; 8 bases line up with TRBD2. This TCR was sampled from a woman in her forties in good health. Some clones in this sample may be carry-over from other donors' samples. The CDR3 DNA sequence: TGTGCCTGGAGGGGGGGACTAGGTTTGGGAGAGACCCAGTACTTC. Encoded protein: CAWRGGLGLGETQYF.